The entry that follows covers one TCR beta chain sequence. The authors loaded roughly 180 ng DNA, approximately 30,000 T cell genomes, into sorted-subset replicate PCRs. Authors' data handling: Quality scores were absent from the junction-only immunoSEQ sequences, so filtering differed. Only in-frame clones appear in the TCRdb table, and some are missing; sequencing was by immunoSEQ multiplex PCR. That table is the source of V, J and clone size, and D and trimming were worked out from the DNA. The sample carries some 1.5 million clones, about 98% recorded once. This sample is drawn from a study of shared clonotypes between healthy human individuals. The CDR3 is made up of 15 amino acids. The germline V gene has CDR1 SEHNR and CDR2 FQNEAQ (reference sequence). V shed 0 bases and J shed 0 bases, with 8 bases lying between them.

This clonotype originated in a man in his thirties or forties in good health. This rearrangement joins TRBV7-9 to TRBJ1-1; D is uncertain. Input material: naive CD4+ T cells sorted from blood. The subset: CD45RA+ positively selected. In DNA form, the CDR3 reads TGTGCCAGCAGCTTAGCAGGAATCATGAACACTGAAGCTTTCTTT. It yields the protein CASSLAGIMNTEAFF.